This T cell receptor (beta chain) stems from a study of follicular helper T cells after annual influenza vaccination. In the study overall: Some donors were sampled over the 2013-2014, 2014-2015 and 2015-2016 vaccinations.

Of note for this clone: Its antigen remains unknown.

Time point described: 2015-2016 season, pre-vaccination. Findings of the study overall: Each annual vaccination recalled recurring oligoclonal ICOS+CD38+ cTfh clonotypes. Day 7 ICOS+CD38+ clones were most often found later in ICOS-CD38- cTfh cells.

Germline CDR1 and CDR2: ENHRY and SYGVKD. The V and J ends lost 4 bases and 8 bases respectively, with 11 bases between them. The length of the CDR3 is 12 residues. TCRdb's copy holds only in-frame clones and misses some; the assay was immunoSEQ multiplex PCR. The sample contains thousands of clones, about 82% of which appear only once. The chain couples TRBV10-3 to TRBJ1-2; D remains unclear. The source is an adult who received the influenza vaccine. The sample consisted of CXCR5- memory CD4+ T cells sorted from blood, taken on the day of influenza vaccination. Here the CDR3 DNA reads TGTGCCATCAGTGGGTCCAAGGGCGGCTACACCTTC. Translating it yields CAISGSKGGYTF.